The source of this T cell receptor (beta chain) is a study of cytomegalovirus exposure and HLA in healthy donors. In regard to this clone: Its target is not known.

The V end was cut by 5 bases, the J end by 2 bases, with 13 bases between. The CDR3 length is 14 residues. Germline-derived CDR1 and CDR2 are GTSNPN and SVGIG (reference sequence). Study-wide points: Association of a missense DCLRE1C variant with TCR beta V- and J-gene trimming was reported in a later analysis.

Though nominally healthy at sampling, donors likely had unrecorded immune exposures. Primers: 60 Vbeta forward and 13 Jbeta reverse. Some clones are missing from TCRdb's copy, which holds only in-frame ones; the method was immunoSEQ multiplex PCR. Among about 160,000 clones listed, over 65% were seen once. J is TRBJ1-5 and V is TRBV30; perhaps TRBD1 as D (5 bases). Material: PBMCs. The receptor was isolated from a man aged 18 to 29 in good health and CMV-seropositive. In nucleotides, the CDR3 is TGTGCCTGGGCCCCAGGGTACGGCAATCAGCCCCAGCATTTT. Residues: CAWAPGYGNQPQHF. Full variable domain (outside the CDR3, taken from reference TRBV30 and TRBJ1-5): SQTIHQWPATLVQPVGSPLSLECTVEGTSNPNLYWYRQAAGRGLQLLFYSVGIGQISSEVPQNLSASRPQDRQFILSSKKLLLSDSGFYLCAWAPGYGNQPQHFGDGTRLSIL.